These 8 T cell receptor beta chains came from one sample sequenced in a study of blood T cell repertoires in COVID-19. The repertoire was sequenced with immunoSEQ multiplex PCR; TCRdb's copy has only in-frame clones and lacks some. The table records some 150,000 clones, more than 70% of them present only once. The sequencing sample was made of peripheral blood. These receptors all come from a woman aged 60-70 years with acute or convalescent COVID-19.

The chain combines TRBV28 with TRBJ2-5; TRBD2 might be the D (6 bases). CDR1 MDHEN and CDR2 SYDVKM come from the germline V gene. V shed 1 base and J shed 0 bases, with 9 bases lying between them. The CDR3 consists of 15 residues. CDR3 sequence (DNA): TGTGCCAGCAGTTTATTAGCGGAGAACCAAGAGACCCAGTACTTC. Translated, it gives CASSLLAENQETQYF.

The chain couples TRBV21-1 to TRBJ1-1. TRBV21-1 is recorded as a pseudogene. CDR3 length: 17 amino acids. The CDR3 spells CASSKGHLGRAELEAFF. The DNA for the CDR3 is TGTGCCAGCAGCAAAGGACATTTAGGGAGGGCTGAGTTGGAAGCTTTCTTT.

The CDR3 is CASSAGTGVFSPLHF. CDR3 sequence (DNA): TGTGCCAGCAGTGCCGGGACAGGGGTTTTCTCACCCCTCCACTTT. The chain couples TRBV3-1 (or the pseudogene TRBV3-2) to TRBJ1-6; TRBD1 agrees at 10 bases. This CDR3 is built from 15 residues. V shed 6 bases and J 10 bases; nucleotides not matched to a gene: 9. Per the germline V gene, CDR1 is LGHDT and CDR2 is YNNKEL (reference sequence).

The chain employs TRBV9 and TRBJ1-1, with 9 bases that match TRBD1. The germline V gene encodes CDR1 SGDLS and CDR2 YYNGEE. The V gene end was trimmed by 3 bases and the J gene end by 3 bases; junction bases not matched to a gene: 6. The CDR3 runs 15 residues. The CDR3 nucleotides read TGTGCCAGCAGCGAACGACAGGGGGAGGACACTGAAGCTTTCTTT. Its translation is CASSERQGEDTEAFF.

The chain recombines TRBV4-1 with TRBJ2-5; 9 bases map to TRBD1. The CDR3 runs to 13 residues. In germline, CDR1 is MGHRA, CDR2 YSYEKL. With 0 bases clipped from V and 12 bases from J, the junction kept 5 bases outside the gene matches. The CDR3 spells CASSQEHRGLKYF. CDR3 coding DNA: TGCGCCAGCAGCCAAGAGCACAGGGGGCTAAAGTACTTC.

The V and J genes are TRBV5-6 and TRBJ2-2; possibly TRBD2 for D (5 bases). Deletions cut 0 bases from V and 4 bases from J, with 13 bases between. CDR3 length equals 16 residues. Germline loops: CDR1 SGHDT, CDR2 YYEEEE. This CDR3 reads CASSLAPQEVTGELFF. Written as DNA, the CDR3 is TGTGCCAGCAGCTTGGCCCCCCAGGAGGTCACCGGGGAGCTGTTTTTT.

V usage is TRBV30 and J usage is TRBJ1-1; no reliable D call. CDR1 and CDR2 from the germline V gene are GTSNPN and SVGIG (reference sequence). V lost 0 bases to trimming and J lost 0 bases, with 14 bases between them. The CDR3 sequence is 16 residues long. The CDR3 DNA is TGTGCCTGGAGTGTATCTCCCCGACACGTGAACACTGAAGCTTTCTTT. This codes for CAWSVSPRHVNTEAFF. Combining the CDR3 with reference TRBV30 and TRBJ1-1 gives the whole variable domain SQTIHQWPATLVQPVGSPLSLECTVEGTSNPNLYWYRQAAGRGLQLLFYSVGIGQISSEVPQNLSASRPQDRQFILSSKKLLLSDSGFYLCAWSVSPRHVNTEAFFGQGTRLTVV.

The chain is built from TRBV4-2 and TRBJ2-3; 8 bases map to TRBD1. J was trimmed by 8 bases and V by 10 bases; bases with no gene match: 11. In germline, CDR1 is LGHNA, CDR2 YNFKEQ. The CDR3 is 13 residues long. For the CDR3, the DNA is TGTGCCACCCAGGACAGGGATGTTGGTACGCAGTATTTT. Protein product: CATQDRDVGTQYF.